This T cell receptor beta chain was obtained from a study of blood T cell repertoires in COVID-19. Study information: Researchers got acute and convalescent COVID-19 samples from the United States, Italy and Spain. The analysed material was cDNA or gDNA that came from T cells, B-cell-depleted T cells, or PBMCs.

Per the authors' pipeline: Nucleated cell number was recorded as an estimate derived from reference gene primer amplification. The method was immunoSEQ multiplex PCR; TCRdb's version includes in-frame clones alone and lacks a portion of them. That table gives V, J and clone size, and the DNA gave D and trimming. Here the sample spans fewer than 300,000 clones, around 85% being singletons. Sequenced: peripheral blood. This receptor was obtained from a man aged 50-60 years with active or convalescent COVID-19.

This CDR3 is CASSPVRGYTEAFF. In DNA, the CDR3 is TGCGCCAGCAGCCCTGTCCGGGGATACACTGAAGCTTTCTTT. This chain connects TRBV5-1 to TRBJ1-1; D is unresolved. CDR1 and CDR2 (germline): SGHRS, YFSETQ. Trimming took off 4 bases at V and 3 bases at J, with 13 bases between the two ends. The CDR3 has 14 amino acids.